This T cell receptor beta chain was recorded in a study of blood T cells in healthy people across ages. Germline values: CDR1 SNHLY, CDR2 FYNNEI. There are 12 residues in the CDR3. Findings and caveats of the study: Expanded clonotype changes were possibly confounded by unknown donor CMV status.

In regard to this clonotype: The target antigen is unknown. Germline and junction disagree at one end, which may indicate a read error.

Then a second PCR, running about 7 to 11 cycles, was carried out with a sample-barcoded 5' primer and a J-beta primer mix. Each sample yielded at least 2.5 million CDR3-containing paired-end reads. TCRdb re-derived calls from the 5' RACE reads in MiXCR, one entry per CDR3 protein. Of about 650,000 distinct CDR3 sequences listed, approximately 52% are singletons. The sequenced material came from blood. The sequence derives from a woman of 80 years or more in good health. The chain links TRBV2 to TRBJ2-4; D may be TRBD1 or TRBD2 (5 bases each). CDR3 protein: CANSEARGIQYF. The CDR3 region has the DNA TGTGCCAACAGTGAAGCGAGGGGTATTCAGTACTTC.